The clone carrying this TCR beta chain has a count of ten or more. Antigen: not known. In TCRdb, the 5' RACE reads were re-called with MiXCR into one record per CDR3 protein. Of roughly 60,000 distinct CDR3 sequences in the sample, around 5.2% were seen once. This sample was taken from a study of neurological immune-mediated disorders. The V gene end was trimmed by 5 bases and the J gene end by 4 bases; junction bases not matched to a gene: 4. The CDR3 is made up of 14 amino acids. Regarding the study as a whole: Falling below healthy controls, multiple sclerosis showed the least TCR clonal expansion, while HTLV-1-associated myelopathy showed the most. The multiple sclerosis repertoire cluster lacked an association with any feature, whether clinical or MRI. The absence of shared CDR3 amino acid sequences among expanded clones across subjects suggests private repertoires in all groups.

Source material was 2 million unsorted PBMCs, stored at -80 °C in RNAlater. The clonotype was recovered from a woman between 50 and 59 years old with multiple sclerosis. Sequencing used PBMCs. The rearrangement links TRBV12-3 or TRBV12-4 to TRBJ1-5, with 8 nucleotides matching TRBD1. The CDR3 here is CASSGQGRNQPQHF. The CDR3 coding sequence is TGTGCCAGCAGTGGACAGGGAAGAAATCAGCCCCAGCATTTT.